A selection of T cell receptor beta chains follows, all from one sample in a study of human T cells and chemical hapten exposure. TCRdb re-called the RACE reads through MiXCR, storing one row per CDR3 protein. The repertoire consists of a few hundred thousand distinct CDR3 sequences, with about 6% occurring once and the leading ten covering about 5.6%. The source was whole blood, collected in connection with sensitization to the hapten diphenylcyclopropenone (DPC). Receptor source: a woman younger than 35 with alopecia areata. Some clones in this sample may be carry-over from other donors' samples. Both conserved end residues are part of each CDR3. The D gene is left open where the match is weak. For some rows the clone size is stated as once, few or many, or as a class when expanded; others skip it.

clone size,J gene,V gene,D gene,CDR3 protein,CDR3 DNA
many,TRBJ2-7,TRBV5-6,TRBD1,CASSRDSLSYEQYF,TGTGCCAGCAGCCGGGACAGTCTCTCCTACGAGCAGTACTTC
NA,TRBJ1-5,TRBV6-1,TRBD1,CASSPIPGQQGLYQPQHF,TGTGCCAGCAGTCCAATACCGGGACAGCAGGGACTGTATCAGCCCCAGCATTTT
many,TRBJ2-7,TRBV28,NA,CASEGGGEQYF,TGTGCCAGTGAAGGGGGGGGTGAGCAGTACTTC
few,TRBJ2-7,TRBV12-3/TRBV12-4,NA,CASSSFTYPYEQYF,TGTGCCAGCAGTTCTTTTACCTACCCGTACGAGCAGTACTTC
NA,TRBJ2-2,TRBV10-3,NA,CAISEVPGENTGELFF,TGTGCCATCAGTGAGGTTCCGGGCGAGAACACCGGGGAGCTGTTTTTT
few,TRBJ2-7,TRBV20-1,TRBD2,CSARDTNIYLAGGYEQYF,TGCAGTGCTAGAGATACCAACATTTACCTAGCGGGGGGTTACGAGCAGTACTTC
many,TRBJ1-4,TRBV4-2,NA,CASSQDGENEKLFF,TGTGCCAGCAGCCAAGACGGTGAAAATGAAAAACTGTTTTTT
many,TRBJ1-2,TRBV29-1,NA,CSVEDKGNYGYTF,TGCAGCGTTGAGGACAAGGGTAACTATGGCTACACCTTC
many,TRBJ2-7,TRBV18,NA,CASSPRDGSSYEQYF,TGTGCCAGCTCACCAAGGGACGGTAGCTCCTACGAGCAGTACTTC
few,TRBJ2-3,TRBV12-3/TRBV12-4,NA,CASSLGGYRDTQYF,TGTGCCAGCAGTTTAGGGGGTTATAGAGATACGCAGTATTTT
many,TRBJ1-1,TRBV20-1,NA,CSARGPFGMNTEAFF,TGCAGTGCTAGAGGTCCGTTTGGGATGAACACTGAAGCTTTCTTT
NA,TRBJ1-3,TRBV4-2,NA,CASSQDFQPRGNTIYF,TGTGCCAGCAGCCAAGATTTCCAGCCTCGGGGAAACACCATATATTTT
many,TRBJ1-2,TRBV29-1,TRBD1,CSAWTGSITF,TGCAGCGCATGGACAGGTTCAATTACCTTC
many,TRBJ1-2,TRBV10-3,NA,CAISSLSANYGYTF,TGTGCCATCAGTTCTTTGAGCGCTAACTATGGCTACACCTTC
NA,TRBJ2-2,TRBV4-3,NA,CASSPWENTGELFF,TGCGCCAGCAGCCCATGGGAGAACACCGGGGAGCTGTTTTTT
NA,TRBJ2-1,TRBV4-2,TRBD2,CASRTSGDNEQFF,TGTGCCAGCAGGACTAGCGGGGACAATGAGCAGTTCTTC
few,TRBJ2-7,TRBV5-6,TRBD1,CASSPPGQKDEQYF,TGTGCCAGCAGCCCCCCGGGACAGAAGGACGAGCAGTACTTC
few,TRBJ1-2,TRBV7-2,NA,CASSLWGSSALGYTF,TGTGCCAGCAGCTTATGGGGATCCTCGGCCCTTGGCTACACCTTC
NA,TRBJ2-3,TRBV20-1,TRBD2,CSASGLALTDTQYF,TGCAGTGCTTCGGGACTAGCGTTGACAGATACGCAGTATTTT
NA,TRBJ2-2,TRBV18,NA,CASSPRVGDTGELFF,TGTGCCAGCTCACCACGGGTTGGGGACACCGGGGAGCTGTTTTTT
few,TRBJ2-1,TRBV4-3,TRBD2,CASSQVYSGDYNEQFF,TGCGCCAGCAGCCAAGTTTATAGCGGGGACTACAATGAGCAGTTCTTC
few,TRBJ2-7,TRBV9,NA,CASSPETGTEKYEQYF,TGTGCCAGCAGCCCGGAAACCGGGACGGAGAAGTACGAGCAGTACTTC
many,TRBJ1-5,TRBV6-5,NA,CASSYSPSGNQPQHF,TGTGCCAGCAGTTACTCGCCATCCGGGAATCAGCCCCAGCATTTT
few,TRBJ2-7,TRBV25-1,TRBD1,CASSEYGGQGSQYF,TGTGCCAGCAGTGAATACGGGGGACAGGGGAGTCAGTACTTC
many,TRBJ1-5,TRBV6-2/TRBV6-3,TRBD1,CASSLGRGRTPNWNQPQHF,TGTGCCAGCAGTCTCGGGAGGGGGCGGACCCCGAACTGGAATCAGCCCCAGCATTTT
few,TRBJ1-1,TRBV18,NA,CASSGTGKTEAFF,TGTGCCAGCTCGGGGACGGGAAAAACTGAAGCTTTCTTT
many,TRBJ1-5,TRBV6-5,NA,CASRPLDGFNQPQHF,TGTGCCAGCAGACCCTTGGACGGCTTCAATCAGCCCCAGCATTTT
NA,TRBJ1-2,TRBV12-3/TRBV12-4,NA,CASSLSPGGGYTF,TGTGCCAGCAGTTTATCCCCAGGAGGGGGCTACACCTTC
NA,TRBJ2-1,TRBV27,NA,CASSPGDNEQFF,TGTGCCAGCAGTCCCGGGGACAATGAGCAGTTCTTC
NA,TRBJ1-5,TRBV2,NA,CASSASSGFNQPQHF,TGTGCCAGCAGTGCAAGTTCAGGGTTCAATCAGCCCCAGCATTTT
many,TRBJ1-6,TRBV20-1,NA,CSARVGGSYNSPLHF,TGCAGTGCTAGGGTCGGGGGCTCCTATAATTCACCCCTCCACTTT
NA,TRBJ2-2,TRBV27,NA,CASSLVTTGELFF,TGTGCCAGCAGTTTGGTTACAACCGGGGAGCTGTTTTTT
many,TRBJ1-2,TRBV4-2,NA,CASSPRTELSGYTF,TGTGCCAGCAGCCCTAGAACTGAGCTATCAGGCTACACCTTC
NA,TRBJ1-2,TRBV4-3,NA,CASSQDIGGTRYGYTF,TGCGCCAGCAGCCAAGATATCGGAGGCACAAGATATGGCTACACCTTC
few,TRBJ2-1,TRBV9,NA,CASSVVGRGLNNEQFF,TGTGCCAGCAGCGTAGTTGGCCGGGGGCTCAACAATGAGCAGTTCTTC
many,TRBJ1-1,TRBV5-1,NA,CASSSLSLHTEAFF,TGCGCCAGCAGCTCCTTGAGCCTTCACACTGAAGCTTTCTTT
NA,TRBJ1-1,TRBV12-3/TRBV12-4,TRBD1,CASTQSGGWTEAFF,TGTGCCAGCACCCAATCAGGGGGATGGACTGAAGCTTTCTTT
few,TRBJ2-3,TRBV7-9,TRBD2,CASSPRTSGGPMGIDTQYF,TGTGCCAGCAGCCCGCGGACTAGCGGGGGCCCAATGGGGATAGATACGCAGTATTTT
few,TRBJ1-4,TRBV5-1,NA,CASSSSPTGLGELFF,TGCGCCAGCAGCTCAAGCCCCACGGGGCTGGGGGAACTGTTTTTT
few,TRBJ2-2,TRBV19,NA,CASTNWGVNTGELFF,TGTGCCAGTACCAACTGGGGGGTGAACACCGGGGAGCTGTTTTTT
many,TRBJ2-5,TRBV18,NA,CASSPQGNIQETQYF,TGTGCCAGCTCACCACAGGGAAACATACAAGAGACCCAGTACTTC
many,TRBJ2-1,TRBV27,NA,CASTSWGVDEQFF,TGTGCCAGCACCTCCTGGGGTGTTGATGAGCAGTTCTTC